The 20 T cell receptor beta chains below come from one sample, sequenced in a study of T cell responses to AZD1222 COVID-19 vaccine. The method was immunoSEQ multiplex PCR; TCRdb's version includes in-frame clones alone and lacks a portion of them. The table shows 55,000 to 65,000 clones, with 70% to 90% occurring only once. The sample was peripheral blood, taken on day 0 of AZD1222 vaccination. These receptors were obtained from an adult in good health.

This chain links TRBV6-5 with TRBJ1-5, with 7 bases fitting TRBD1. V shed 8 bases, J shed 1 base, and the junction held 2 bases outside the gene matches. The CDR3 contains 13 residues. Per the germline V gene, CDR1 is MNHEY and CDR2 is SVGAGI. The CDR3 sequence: CASDRVSNQPQHF. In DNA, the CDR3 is TGTGCCAGCGACAGGGTAAGCAATCAGCCCCAGCATTTT.

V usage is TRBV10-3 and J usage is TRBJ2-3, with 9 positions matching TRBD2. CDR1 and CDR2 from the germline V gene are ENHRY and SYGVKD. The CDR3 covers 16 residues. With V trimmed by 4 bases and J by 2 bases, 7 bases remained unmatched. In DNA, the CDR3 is TGTGCCATCAGTGGTGGTAGCGGGGGATACACAGATACGCAGTATTTT. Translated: CAISGGSGGYTDTQYF.

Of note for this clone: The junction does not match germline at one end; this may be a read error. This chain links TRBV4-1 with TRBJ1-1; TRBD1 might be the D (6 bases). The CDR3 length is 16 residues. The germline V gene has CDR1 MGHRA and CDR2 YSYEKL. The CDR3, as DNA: TGCGCCAGCAGACAAGACCGGGGGGCTACGAACACTGAAGCTTTCTTT. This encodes CASRQDRGATNTEAFF.

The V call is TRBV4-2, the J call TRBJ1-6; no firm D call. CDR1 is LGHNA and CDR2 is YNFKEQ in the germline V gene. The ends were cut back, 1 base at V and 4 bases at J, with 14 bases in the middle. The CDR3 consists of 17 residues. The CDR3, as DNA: TGTGCCAGCAGCCAAGTATCGGGTACTGATTATAATTCACCCCTCCACTTT. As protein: CASSQVSGTDYNSPLHF.

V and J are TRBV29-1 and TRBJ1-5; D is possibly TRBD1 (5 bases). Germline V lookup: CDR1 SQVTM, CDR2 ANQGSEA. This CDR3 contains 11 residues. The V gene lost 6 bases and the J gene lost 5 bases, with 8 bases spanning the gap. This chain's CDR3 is CSVRGYQPQHF. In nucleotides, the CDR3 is TGCAGCGTACGGGGCTATCAGCCCCAGCATTTT.

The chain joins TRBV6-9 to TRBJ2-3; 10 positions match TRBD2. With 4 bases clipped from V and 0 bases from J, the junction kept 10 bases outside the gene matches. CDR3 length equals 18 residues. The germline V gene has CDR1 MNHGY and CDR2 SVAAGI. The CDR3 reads CASSSQTLAGDSTDTQYF. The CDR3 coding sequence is TGTGCCAGCAGTTCGCAAACTCTAGCGGGGGACAGCACAGATACGCAGTATTTT.

CDR3: CASSRAGTYTGELFF. In nucleotides, the CDR3 is TGTGCCAGCAGCCGAGCCGGGACATACACCGGGGAGCTGTTTTTT. The chain joins TRBV6-6 to TRBJ2-2; a weak D match, TRBD1 (6 bases). Germline V CDR1 and CDR2: MNHNY, SVGAGI (reference sequence). Trimming took 6 bases from V and 3 from J, leaving 14 bases between them. The CDR3 consists of 15 residues.

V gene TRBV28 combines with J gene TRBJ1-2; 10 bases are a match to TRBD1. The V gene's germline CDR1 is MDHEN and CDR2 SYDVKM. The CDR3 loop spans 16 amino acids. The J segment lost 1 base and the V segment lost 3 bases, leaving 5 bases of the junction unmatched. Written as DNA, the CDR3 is TGTGCCAGCAGTTTTCGGGACAGGGGTTTTAACTATGGCTACACCTTC. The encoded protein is CASSFRDRGFNYGYTF.

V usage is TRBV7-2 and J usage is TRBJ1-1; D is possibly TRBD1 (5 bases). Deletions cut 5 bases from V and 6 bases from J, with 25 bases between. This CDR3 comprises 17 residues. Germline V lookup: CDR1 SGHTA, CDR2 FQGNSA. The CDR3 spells CASSPGSGRRVFPEAFF. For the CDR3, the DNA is TGTGCCAGCAGCCCCGGCTCAGGGCGAAGGGTGTTCCCTGAAGCTTTCTTT.

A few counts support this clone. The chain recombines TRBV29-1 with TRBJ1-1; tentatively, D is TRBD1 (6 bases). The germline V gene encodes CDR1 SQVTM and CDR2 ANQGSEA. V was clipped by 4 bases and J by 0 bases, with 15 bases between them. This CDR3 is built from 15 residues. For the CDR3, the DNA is TGCAGCGTTGGCTCGGTGGGGGCCATGAACACTGAAGCTTTCTTT. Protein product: CSVGSVGAMNTEAFF.

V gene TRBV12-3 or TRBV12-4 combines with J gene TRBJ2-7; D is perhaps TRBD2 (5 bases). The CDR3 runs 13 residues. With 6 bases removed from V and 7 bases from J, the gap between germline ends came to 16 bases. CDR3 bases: TGTGCCAGCAGCCCGGGATATCGCCGGGAGCAGTACTTC. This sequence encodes CASSPGYRREQYF.

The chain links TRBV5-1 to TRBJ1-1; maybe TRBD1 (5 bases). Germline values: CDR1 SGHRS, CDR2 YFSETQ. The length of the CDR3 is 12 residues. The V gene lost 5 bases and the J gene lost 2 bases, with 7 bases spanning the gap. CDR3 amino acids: CASRGPNTEAFF. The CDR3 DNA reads TGCGCCAGCAGGGGGCCTAACACTGAAGCTTTCTTT.

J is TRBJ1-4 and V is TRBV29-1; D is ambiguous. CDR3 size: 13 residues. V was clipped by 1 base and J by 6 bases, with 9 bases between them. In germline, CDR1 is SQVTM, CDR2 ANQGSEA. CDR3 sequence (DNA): TGCAGCGTTGAAGTCGGAGGCGATGAAAAACTGTTTTTT. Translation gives CSVEVGGDEKLFF. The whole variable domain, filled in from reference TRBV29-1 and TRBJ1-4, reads SAVISQKPSRDICQRGTSLTIQCQVDSQVTMMFWYRQQPGQSLTLIATANQGSEATYESGFVIDKFPISRPNLTFSTLTVSNMSPEDSSIYLCSVEVGGDEKLFFGSGTQLSVL.

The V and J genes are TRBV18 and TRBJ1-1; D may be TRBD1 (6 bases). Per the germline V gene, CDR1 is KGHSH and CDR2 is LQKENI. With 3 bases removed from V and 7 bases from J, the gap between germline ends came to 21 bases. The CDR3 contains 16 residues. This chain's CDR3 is CASSPESLSGASEAFF. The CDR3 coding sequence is TGTGCCAGCTCACCGGAGAGTTTGTCGGGGGCCAGTGAAGCTTTCTTT.

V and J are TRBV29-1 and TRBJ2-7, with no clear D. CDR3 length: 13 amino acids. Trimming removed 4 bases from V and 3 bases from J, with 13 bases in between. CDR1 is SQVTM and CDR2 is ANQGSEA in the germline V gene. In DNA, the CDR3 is TGCAGCGTTGGGCAAGGAAGGGACTACGAGCAGTACTTC. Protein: CSVGQGRDYEQYF.

CDR3 residues: CASSLGQGNEQFF. CDR3 nucleotide sequence: TGTGCCAGCAGCCTGGGACAGGGGAATGAGCAGTTCTTC. The chain couples TRBV11-3 to TRBJ2-1; TRBD1 matches at 10 bases. Germline V gene lookup returns CDR1 SGHNT and CDR2 YENEEA. After removal of 5 bases from V and 7 bases from J, the junction contained 2 bases not matched to a gene. This CDR3 is 13 amino acids long.

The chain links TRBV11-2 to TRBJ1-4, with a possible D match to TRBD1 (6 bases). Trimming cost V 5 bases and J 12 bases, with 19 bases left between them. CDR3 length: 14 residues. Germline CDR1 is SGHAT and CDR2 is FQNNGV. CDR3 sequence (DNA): TGTGCCAGCAGCCAACTTCAGGGGCGCGGTGAACTGTTTTTT. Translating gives CASSQLQGRGELFF.

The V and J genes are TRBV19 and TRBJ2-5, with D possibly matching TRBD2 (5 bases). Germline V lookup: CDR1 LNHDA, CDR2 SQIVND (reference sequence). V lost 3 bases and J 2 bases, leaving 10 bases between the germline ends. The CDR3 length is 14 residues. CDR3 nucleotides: TGTGCCAGTAGTATTCTTGCGGGTCAAGAGACCCAGTACTTC. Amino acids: CASSILAGQETQYF. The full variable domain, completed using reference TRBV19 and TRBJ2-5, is DGGITQSPKYLFRKEGQNVTLSCEQNLNHDAMYWYRQDPGQGLRLIYYSQIVNDFQKGDIAEGYSVSREKKESFPLTVTSAQKNPTAFYLCASSILAGQETQYFGPGTRLLVL.

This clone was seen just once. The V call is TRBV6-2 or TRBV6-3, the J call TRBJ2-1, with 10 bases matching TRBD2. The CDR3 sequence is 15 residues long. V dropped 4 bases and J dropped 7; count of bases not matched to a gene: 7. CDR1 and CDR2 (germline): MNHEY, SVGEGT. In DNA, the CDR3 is TGTGCCAGCAGTTCCGCTAGCGGGGGATTGAATGAGCAGTTCTTC. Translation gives CASSSASGGLNEQFF.

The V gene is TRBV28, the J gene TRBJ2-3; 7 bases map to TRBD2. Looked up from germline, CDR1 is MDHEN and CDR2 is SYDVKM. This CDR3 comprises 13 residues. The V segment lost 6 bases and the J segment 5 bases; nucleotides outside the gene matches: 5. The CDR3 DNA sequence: TGTGCCAGCAGGCCATCGGGGGGAGATACGCAGTATTTT. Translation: CASRPSGGDTQYF.